This T cell receptor (beta chain) was captured by sequencing in a study of blood T cell repertoires in COVID-19. Across the study: Donors in the United States, Italy and Spain gave samples during acute or convalescent COVID-19.

The CDR3 runs 14 residues. Germline V gives CDR1 LNHNV, CDR2 YYDKDF (reference sequence). The V segment lost 3 bases and the J segment 2 bases; nucleotides outside the gene matches: 4. Authors' data handling: Estimation of nucleated cell counts was performed using reference gene primer amplification. Sequencing was performed with immunoSEQ multiplex PCR; in TCRdb, only in-frame clones are kept and a portion is missing. V and J calls plus clone size are reproduced from that table; the DNA served to infer D and trimming. Of 450,000 or so clones in the sample, around 90% were seen once. This TCR derives from a man aged 18 to 35 with COVID-19, enrolled during active disease. Sequenced input: peripheral blood. V and J are TRBV15 and TRBJ2-7; 7 bases align to TRBD1. DNA for the CDR3: TGTGCCACCAGCAGTACAGGGGTCACCTACGAGCAGTACTTC. Its protein product is CATSSTGVTYEQYF.